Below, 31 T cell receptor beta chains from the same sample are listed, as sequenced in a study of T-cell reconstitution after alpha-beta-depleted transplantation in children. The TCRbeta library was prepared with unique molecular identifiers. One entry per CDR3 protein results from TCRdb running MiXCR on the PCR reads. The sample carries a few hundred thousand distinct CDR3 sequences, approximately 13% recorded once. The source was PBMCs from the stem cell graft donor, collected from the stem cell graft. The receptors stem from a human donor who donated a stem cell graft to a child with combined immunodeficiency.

In DNA form, the CDR3 reads TGCGCCAGCACCCCTCCGGGACCACTCATGTATTTT. It encodes CASTPPGPLMYF. This chain uses TRBV5-1 with TRBJ2-3; either TRBD1 or TRBD2 may supply D (5 bases each). The CDR3 extends over 12 amino acids. Trimming pared 6 bases from V and 14 bases from J, leaving 19 bases between. CDR1 and CDR2 (germline): SGHRS, YFSETQ. Full variable domain (outside the CDR3, taken from reference TRBV5-1 and TRBJ2-3): KAGVTQTPRYLIKTRGQQVTLSCSPISGHRSVSWYQQTPGQGLQFLFEYFSETQRNKGNFPGRFSGRQFSNSRSEMNVSTLELGDSALYLCASTPPGPLMYFGPGTRLTVL.

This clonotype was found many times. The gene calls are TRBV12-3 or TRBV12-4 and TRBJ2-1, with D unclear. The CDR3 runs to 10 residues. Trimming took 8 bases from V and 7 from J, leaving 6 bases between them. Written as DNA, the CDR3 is TGTGCCAGCGGAGCGAATGAGCAGTTCTTC. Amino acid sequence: CASGANEQFF.

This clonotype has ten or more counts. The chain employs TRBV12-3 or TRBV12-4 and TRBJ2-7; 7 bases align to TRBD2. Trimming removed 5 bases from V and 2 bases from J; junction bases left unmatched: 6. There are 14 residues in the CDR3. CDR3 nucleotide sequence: TGTGCCAGCAGTCCTCGGACTAGAACCTACGAGCAGTACTTC. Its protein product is CASSPRTRTYEQYF.

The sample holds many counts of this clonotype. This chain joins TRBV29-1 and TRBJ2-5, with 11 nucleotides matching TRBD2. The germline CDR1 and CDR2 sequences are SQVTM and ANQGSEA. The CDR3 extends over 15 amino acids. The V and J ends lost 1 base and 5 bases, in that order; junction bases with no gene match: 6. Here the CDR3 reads CSVEGGTSGTETQYF. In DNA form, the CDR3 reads TGCAGCGTTGAAGGAGGGACTAGCGGCACGGAGACCCAGTACTTC.

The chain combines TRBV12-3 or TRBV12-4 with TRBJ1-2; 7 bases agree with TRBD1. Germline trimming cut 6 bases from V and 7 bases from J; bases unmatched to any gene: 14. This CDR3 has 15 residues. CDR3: CASSAQGGRTGGYTF. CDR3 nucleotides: TGTGCCAGCAGCGCCCAGGGTGGTCGGACAGGTGGCTACACCTTC.

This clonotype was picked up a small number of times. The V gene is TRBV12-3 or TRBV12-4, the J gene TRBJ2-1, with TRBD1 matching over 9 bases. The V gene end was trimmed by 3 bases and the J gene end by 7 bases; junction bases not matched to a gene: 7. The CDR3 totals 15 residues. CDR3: CASSFGTGPHNEQFF. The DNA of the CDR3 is TGTGCCAGCAGTTTCGGGACAGGGCCTCATAATGAGCAGTTCTTC.

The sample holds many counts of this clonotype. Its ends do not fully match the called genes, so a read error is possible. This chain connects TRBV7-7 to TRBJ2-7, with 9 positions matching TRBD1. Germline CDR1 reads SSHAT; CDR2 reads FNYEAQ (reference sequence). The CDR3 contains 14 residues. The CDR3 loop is CASSSRTGECEQYF. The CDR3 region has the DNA TGTGCTAGCAGCTCAAGGACAGGGGAGTGCGAGCAGTACTTC.

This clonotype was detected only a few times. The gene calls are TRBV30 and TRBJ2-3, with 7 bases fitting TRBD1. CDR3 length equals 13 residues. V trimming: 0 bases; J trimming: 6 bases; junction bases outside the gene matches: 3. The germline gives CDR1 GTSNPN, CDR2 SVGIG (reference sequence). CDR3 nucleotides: TGTGCCTGGAGTGTAAAGGGGGCGGATACGCAGTATTTT. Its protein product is CAWSVKGADTQYF.

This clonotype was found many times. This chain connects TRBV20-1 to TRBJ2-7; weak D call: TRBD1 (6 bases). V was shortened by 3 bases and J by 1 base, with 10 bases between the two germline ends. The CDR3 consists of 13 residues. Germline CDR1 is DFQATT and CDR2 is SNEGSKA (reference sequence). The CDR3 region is CSASPQGSYEQYF. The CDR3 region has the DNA TGCAGTGCTAGTCCGCAGGGGTCCTACGAGCAGTACTTC.

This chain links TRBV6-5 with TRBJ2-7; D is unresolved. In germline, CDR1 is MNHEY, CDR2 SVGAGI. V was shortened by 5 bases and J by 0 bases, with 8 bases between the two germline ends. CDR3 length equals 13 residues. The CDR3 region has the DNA TGTGCCAGCAGTAACACAGCCTCCTACGAGCAGTACTTC. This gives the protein CASSNTASYEQYF.

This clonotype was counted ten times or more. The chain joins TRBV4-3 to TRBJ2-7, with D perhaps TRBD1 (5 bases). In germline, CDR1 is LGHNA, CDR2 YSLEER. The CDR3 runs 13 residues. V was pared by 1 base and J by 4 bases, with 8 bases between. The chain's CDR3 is CASSQAQGYEQYF. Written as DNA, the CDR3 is TGCGCCAGCAGCCAAGCTCAGGGATACGAGCAGTACTTC.

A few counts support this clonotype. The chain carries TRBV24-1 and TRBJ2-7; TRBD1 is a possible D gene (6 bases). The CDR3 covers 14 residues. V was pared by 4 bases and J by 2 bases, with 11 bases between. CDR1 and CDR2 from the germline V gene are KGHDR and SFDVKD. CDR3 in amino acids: CATSDPRTAYEQYF. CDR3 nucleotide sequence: TGTGCCACCAGTGACCCCAGGACAGCCTACGAGCAGTACTTC.

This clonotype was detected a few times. The CDR3 spells CASSFRIRPQETQYF. CDR3 bases: TGTGCCAGCAGTTTTAGGATACGGCCCCAAGAGACCCAGTACTTC. The chain links TRBV12-3 or TRBV12-4 to TRBJ2-5; D call uncertain. The CDR3 has 15 residues. The germline V and J ends were trimmed by 3 bases and 1 base, with 12 bases remaining between them.

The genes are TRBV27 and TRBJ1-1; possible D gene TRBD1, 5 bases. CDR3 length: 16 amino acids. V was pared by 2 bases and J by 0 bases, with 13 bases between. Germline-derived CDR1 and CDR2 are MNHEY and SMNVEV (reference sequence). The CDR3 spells CASSLISTGMNTEAFF. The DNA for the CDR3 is TGTGCCAGCAGTTTAATAAGTACAGGAATGAACACTGAAGCTTTCTTT.

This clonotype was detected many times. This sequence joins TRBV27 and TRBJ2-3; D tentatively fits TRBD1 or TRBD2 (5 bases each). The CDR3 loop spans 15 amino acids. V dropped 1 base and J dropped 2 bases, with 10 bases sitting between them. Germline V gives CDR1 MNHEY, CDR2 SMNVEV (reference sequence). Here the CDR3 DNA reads TGTGCCAGCAGTTTATTTGGGGGATTCACAGATACGCAGTATTTT. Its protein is CASSLFGGFTDTQYF.

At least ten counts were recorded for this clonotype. The DNA of the CDR3 is TGTGCCAGCATCCAAAGGGGACTAGCGGGTGAGCAGTTCTTC. Translated, it gives CASIQRGLAGEQFF. The rearrangement uses TRBV12-3 or TRBV12-4 and TRBJ2-1; 12 bases line up with TRBD2. The CDR3 is 14 amino acids. Germline trimming cut 7 bases from V and 9 bases from J; bases unmatched to any gene: 7.

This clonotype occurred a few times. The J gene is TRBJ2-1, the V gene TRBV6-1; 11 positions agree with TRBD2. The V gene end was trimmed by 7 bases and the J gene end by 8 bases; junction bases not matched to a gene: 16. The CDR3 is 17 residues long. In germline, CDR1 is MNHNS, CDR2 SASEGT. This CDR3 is CASTLNRLAGMNDEQFF. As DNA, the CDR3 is TGTGCCAGCACCTTGAACCGACTAGCGGGGATGAACGATGAGCAGTTCTTC.

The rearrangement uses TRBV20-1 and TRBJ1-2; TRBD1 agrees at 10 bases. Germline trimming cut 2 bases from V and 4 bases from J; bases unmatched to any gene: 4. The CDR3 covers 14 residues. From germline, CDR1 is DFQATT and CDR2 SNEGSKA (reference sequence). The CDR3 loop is CSARPTGGAYGYTF. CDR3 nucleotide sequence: TGCAGTGCTAGACCGACAGGGGGCGCCTATGGCTACACCTTC.

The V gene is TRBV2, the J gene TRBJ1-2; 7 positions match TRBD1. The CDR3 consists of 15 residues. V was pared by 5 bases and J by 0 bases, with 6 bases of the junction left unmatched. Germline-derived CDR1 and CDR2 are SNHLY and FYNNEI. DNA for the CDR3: TGTGCCAGCAGTACCTCCAGGGGGACTAACTATGGCTACACCTTC. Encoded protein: CASSTSRGTNYGYTF.

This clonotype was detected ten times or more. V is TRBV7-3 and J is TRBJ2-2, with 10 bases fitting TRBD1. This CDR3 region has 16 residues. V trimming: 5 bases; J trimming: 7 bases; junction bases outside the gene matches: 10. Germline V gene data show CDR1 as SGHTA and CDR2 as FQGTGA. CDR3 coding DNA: TGTGCCAGCAGCCCAGACAGGGGGCCGTCGGGCGGGGAGCTGTTTTTT. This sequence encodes CASSPDRGPSGGELFF.

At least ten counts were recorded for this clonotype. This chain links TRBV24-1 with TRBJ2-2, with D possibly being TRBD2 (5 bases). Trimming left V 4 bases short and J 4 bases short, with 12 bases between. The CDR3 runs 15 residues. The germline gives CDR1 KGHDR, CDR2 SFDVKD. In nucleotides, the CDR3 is TGTGCCACCAGTGACCCAACTAGAGCCACCGGGGAGCTGTTTTTT. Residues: CATSDPTRATGELFF.

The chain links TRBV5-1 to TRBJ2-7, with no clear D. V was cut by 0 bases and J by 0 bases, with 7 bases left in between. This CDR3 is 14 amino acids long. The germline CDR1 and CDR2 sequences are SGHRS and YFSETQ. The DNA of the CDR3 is TGCGCCAGCAGCTTGGCGATGAGCTCCTACGAGCAGTACTTC. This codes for CASSLAMSSYEQYF.

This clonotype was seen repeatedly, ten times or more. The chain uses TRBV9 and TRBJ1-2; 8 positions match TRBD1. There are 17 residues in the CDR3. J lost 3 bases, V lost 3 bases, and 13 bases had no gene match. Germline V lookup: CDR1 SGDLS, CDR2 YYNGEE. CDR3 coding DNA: TGTGCCAGCAGCGCACGATCATTCGGACAGGGACACTATGGCTACACCTTC. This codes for CASSARSFGQGHYGYTF.

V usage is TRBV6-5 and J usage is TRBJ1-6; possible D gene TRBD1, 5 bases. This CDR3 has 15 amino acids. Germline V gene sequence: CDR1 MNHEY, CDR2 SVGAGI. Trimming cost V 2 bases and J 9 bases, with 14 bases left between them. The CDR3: CASSYGGFSGSPLHF. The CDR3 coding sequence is TGTGCCAGCAGTTACGGGGGGTTTTCGGGTTCACCCCTCCACTTT.

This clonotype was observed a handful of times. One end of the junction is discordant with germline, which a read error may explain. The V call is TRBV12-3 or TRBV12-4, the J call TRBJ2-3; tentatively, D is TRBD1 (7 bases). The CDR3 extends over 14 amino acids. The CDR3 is CASSFSGDDRERVF. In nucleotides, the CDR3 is TGTGCCAGCAGTTTTTCGGGTGACGACAGGGAGCGGGTTTTT.

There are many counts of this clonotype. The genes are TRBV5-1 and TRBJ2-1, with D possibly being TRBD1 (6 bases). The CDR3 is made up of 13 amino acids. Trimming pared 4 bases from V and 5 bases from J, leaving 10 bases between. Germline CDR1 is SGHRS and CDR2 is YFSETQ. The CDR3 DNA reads TGCGCCAGCAGCCTGGACAGTAACAATGAGCAGTTCTTC. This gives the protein CASSLDSNNEQFF.

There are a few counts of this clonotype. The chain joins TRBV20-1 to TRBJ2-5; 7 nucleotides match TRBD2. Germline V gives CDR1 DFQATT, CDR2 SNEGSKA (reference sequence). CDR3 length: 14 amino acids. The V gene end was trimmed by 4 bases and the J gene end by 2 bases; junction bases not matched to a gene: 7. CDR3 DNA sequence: TGCAGTGCTAACGGGGGGTGGCGACAAGAGACCCAGTACTTC. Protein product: CSANGGWRQETQYF.

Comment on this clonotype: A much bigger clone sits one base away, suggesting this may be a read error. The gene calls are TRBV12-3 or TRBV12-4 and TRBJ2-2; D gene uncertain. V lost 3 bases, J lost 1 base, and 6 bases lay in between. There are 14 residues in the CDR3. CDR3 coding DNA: TGTGCCAGCAGTTTCCAGGAGAACACCGGGGAGCTGTTTTTT. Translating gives CASSFQENTGELFF.

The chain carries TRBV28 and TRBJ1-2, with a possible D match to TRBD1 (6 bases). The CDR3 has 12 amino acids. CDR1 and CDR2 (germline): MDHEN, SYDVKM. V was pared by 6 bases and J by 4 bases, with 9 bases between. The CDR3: CASRPGVYGYTF. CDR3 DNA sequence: TGTGCCAGCAGACCAGGGGTCTATGGCTACACCTTC.

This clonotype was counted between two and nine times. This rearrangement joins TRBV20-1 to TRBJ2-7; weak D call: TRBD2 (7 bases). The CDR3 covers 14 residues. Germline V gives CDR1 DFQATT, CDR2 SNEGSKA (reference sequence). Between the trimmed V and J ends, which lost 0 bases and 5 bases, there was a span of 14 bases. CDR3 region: CSARDGGGPDEQYF. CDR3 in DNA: TGCAGTGCTAGAGATGGGGGGGGGCCAGACGAGCAGTACTTC.

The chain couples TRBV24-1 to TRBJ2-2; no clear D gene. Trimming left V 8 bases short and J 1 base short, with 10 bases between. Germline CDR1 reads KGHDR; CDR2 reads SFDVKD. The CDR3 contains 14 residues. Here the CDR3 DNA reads TGTGCCACCAAACAAAGCGTGAACACCGGGGAGCTGTTTTTT. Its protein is CATKQSVNTGELFF.